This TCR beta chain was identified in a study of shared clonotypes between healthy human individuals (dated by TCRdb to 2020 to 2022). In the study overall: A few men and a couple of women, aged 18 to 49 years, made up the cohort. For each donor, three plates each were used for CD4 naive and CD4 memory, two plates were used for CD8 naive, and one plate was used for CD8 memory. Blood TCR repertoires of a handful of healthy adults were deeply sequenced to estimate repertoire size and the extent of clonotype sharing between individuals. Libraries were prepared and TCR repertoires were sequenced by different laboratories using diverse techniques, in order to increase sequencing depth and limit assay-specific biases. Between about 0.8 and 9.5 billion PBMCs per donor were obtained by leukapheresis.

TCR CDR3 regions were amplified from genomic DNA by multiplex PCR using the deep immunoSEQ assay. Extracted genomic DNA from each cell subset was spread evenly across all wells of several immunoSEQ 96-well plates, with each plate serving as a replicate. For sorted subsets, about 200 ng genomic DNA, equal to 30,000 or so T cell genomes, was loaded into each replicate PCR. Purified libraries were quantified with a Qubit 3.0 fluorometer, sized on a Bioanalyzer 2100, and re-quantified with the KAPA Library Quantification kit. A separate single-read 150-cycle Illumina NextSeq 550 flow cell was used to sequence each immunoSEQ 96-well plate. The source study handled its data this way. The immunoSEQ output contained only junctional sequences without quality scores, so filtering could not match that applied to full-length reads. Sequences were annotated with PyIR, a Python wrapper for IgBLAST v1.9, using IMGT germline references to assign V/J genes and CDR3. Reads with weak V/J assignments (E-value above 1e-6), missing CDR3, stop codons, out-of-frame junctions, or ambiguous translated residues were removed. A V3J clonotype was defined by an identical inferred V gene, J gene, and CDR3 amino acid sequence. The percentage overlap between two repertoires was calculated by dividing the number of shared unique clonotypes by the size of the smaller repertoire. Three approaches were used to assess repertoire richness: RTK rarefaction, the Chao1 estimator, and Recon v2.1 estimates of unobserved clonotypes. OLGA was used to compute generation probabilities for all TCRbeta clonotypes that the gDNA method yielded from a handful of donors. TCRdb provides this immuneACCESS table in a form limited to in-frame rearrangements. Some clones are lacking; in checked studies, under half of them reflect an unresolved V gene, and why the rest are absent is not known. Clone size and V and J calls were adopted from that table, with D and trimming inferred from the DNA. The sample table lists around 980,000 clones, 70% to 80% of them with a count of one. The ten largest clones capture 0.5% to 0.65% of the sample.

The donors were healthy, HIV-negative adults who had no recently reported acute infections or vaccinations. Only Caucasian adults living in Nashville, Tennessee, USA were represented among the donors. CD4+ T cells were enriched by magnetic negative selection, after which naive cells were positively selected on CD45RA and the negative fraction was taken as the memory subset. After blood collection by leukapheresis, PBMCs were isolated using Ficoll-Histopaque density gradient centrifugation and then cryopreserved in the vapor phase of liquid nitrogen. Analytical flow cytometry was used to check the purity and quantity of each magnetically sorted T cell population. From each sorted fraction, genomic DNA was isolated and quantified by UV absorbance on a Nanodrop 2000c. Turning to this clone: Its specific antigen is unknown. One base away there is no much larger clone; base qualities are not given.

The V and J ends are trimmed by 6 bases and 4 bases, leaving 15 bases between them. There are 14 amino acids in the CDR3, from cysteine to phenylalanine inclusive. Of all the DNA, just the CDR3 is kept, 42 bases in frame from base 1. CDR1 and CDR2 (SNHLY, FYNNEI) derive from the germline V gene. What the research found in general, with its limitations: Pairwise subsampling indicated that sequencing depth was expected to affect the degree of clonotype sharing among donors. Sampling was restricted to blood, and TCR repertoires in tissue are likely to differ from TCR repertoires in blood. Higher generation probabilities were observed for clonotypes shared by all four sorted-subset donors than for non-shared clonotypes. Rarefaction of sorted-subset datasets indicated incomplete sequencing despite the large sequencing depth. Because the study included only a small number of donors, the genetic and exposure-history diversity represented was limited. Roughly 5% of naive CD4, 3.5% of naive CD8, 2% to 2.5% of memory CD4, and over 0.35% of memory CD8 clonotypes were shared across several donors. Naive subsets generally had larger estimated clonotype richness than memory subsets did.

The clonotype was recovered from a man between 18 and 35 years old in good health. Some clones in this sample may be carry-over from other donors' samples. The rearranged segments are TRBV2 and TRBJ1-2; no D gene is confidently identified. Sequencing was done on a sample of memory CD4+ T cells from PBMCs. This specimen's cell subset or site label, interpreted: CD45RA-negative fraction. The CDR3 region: CASSLSNRSYGYTF. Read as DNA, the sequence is TGTGCCAGCAGCCTATCCAACCGATCCTATGGCTACACCTTC.